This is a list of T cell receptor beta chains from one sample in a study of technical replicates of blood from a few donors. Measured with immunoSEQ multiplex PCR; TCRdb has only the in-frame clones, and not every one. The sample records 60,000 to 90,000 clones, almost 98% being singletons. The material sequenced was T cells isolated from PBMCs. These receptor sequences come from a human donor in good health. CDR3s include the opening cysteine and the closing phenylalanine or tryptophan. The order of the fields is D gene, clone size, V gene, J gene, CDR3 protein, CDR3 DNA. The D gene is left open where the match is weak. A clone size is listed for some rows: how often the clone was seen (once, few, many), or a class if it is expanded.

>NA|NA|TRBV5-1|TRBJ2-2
CASSLDWGGTGELFF
TGCGCCAGCAGCTTGGACTGGGGCGGCACCGGGGAGCTGTTTTTT
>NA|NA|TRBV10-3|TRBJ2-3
CAISGLEAFTDTQYF
TGTGCCATCAGTGGGCTAGAGGCGTTCACAGATACGCAGTATTTT
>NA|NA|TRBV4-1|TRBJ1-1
CASSRGKSRVKNTEAFF
TGCGCCAGCAGCCGGGGAAAGTCGAGGGTGAAGAACACTGAAGCTTTCTTT
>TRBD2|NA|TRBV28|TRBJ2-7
CASSDPGLGFEEQYF
TGTGCCAGCTCAGACCCGGGACTAGGGTTTGAGGAGCAGTACTTC
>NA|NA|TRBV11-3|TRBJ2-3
CASRYNAGTQYF
TGTGCCAGCAGATACAATGCCGGGACGCAGTATTTT
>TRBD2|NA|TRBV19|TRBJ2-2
CASELAVLTGELFF
TGTGCTTCAGAACTAGCGGTCCTCACCGGGGAGCTGTTTTTT
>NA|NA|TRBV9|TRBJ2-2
CASSVAITNTGELFF
TGTGCCAGCAGCGTAGCTATTACGAACACCGGGGAGCTGTTTTTT
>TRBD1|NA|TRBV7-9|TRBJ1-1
CASSATGTEAFF
TGTGCCAGCAGCGCGACAGGGACTGAAGCTTTCTTT
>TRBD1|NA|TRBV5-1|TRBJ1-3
CASSLLGDRVNPSGNTIYF
TGCGCCAGCAGCTTGCTAGGGGACAGGGTAAACCCCTCTGGAAACACCATATATTTT
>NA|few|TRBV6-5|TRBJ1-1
CASRQNTEAFF
TGTGCCAGCAGACAGAACACTGAAGCTTTCTTT
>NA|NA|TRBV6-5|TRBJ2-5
CASGWEDQYF
TGTGCCAGCGGCTGGGAGGACCAGTACTTC
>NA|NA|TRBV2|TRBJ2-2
CASSFRTQNTGELFF
TGTGCCAGCAGTTTCCGGACACAGAACACCGGGGAGCTGTTTTTT
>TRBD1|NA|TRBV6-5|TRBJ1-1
CASSQTGRWAEAFF
TGTGCCAGCAGTCAGACAGGGCGGTGGGCTGAAGCTTTCTTT
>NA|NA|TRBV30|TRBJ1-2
CAWSGYDYYGYTF
TGTGCCTGGAGTGGCTATGACTACTATGGCTACACCTTC
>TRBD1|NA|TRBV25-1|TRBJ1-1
CASSRTGQVTEAFF
TGTGCCAGCAGTCGCACGGGACAGGTGACTGAAGCTTTCTTT
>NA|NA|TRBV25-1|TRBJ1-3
CASTDPGSGNTIYF
TGTGCCAGCACAGATCCGGGCTCTGGAAACACCATATATTTT
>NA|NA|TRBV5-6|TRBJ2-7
CASSSSGLAYEQYF
TGTGCCAGCAGCTCGTCGGGGTTAGCCTACGAGCAGTACTTC
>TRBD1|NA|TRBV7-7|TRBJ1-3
CASSRRTGPPSSNTIYF
TGTGCCAGCAGCCGAAGGACAGGACCGCCATCTTCGAACACCATATATTTT
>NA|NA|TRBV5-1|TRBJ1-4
CASSLGQELEKLFF
TGCGCCAGCAGCTTGGGACAGGAGCTTGAAAAACTGTTTTTT
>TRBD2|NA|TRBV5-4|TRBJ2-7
CASSLTSGSTDEQYF
TGTGCCAGCAGCCTGACTAGCGGGAGTACCGACGAGCAGTACTTC
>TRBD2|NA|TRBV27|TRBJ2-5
CASKTSGETQYF
TGTGCCAGCAAGACTAGCGGAGAGACCCAGTACTTC
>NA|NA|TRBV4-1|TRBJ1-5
CASSQETGSGNQPQHF
TGCGCCAGCAGCCAAGAGACAGGTTCGGGCAATCAGCCCCAGCATTTT
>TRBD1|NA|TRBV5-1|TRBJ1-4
CASSRDYQGAGEKLFF
TGCGCCAGCAGCAGGGACTATCAGGGGGCCGGAGAAAAACTGTTTTTT
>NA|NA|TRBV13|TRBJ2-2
CASSLGSHGELFF
TGTGCCAGCAGCTTAGGTTCCCACGGGGAGCTGTTTTTT
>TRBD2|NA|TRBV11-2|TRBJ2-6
CASSLGEGFGANVLTF
TGTGCCAGCAGCTTAGGGGAGGGGTTCGGGGCCAACGTCCTGACTTTC
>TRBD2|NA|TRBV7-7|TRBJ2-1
CASSLDGTSGRNEQFF
TGTGCCAGCAGCTTAGATGGGACTAGCGGGAGGAATGAGCAGTTCTTC
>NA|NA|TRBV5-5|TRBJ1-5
CASSLDRVSNQPQHF
TGTGCCAGCAGCTTGGACAGAGTTAGCAATCAGCCCCAGCATTTT
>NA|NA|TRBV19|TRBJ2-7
CASSIGTVRTYEQYF
TGTGCCAGTAGTATAGGAACAGTGAGAACCTACGAGCAGTACTTC
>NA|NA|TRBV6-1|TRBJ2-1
CAVLGSAGPYNEQFF
TGTGCCGTCCTAGGATCTGCGGGTCCCTACAATGAGCAGTTCTTC
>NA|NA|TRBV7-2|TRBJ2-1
CASSVESSYNEQFF
TGTGCCAGCAGCGTTGAGAGCTCCTACAATGAGCAGTTCTTC
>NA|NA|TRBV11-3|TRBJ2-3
CASSPSVLDTQYF
TGTGCCAGCAGCCCCTCGGTATTGGATACGCAGTATTTT
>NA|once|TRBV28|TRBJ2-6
CARRFPRAGANVLTF
TGTGCCAGACGCTTTCCGAGGGCTGGGGCCAACGTCCTGACTTTC
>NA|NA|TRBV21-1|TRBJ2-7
CASSKAGTGSYEQYF
TGTGCCAGCAGCAAAGCCGGGACAGGGAGCTACGAGCAGTACTTC
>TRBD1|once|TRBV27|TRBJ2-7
CASSLGNRGFVAYEQYF
TGTGCCAGCAGTTTAGGAAACAGGGGATTCGTGGCCTACGAGCAGTACTTC
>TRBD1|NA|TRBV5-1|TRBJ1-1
CASSAPRQGYTEAFF
TGCGCCAGCAGCGCGCCCCGACAGGGATACACTGAAGCTTTCTTT
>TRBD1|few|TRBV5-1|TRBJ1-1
CASSIGTAGTEAFF
TGCGCCAGCAGCATTGGGACAGCTGGCACTGAAGCTTTCTTT
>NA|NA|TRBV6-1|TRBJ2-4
CASLGVAKNIQYF
TGTGCCAGTTTAGGGGTAGCCAAAAACATTCAGTACTTC
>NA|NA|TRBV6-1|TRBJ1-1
CASTPSMDSTEAFF
TGTGCCAGCACCCCTAGTATGGACAGTACTGAAGCTTTCTTT
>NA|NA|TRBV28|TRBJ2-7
CASHGTPIRYEQYF
TGTGCCAGCCACGGGACACCGATACGTTACGAGCAGTACTTC
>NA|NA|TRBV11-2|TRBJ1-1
CASSTQQGSTEAFF
TGTGCCAGCAGCACCCAGCAGGGAAGCACTGAAGCTTTCTTT
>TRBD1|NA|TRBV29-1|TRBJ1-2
CSVEVGQGDGYTF
TGCAGCGTTGAAGTCGGACAGGGAGATGGCTACACCTTC
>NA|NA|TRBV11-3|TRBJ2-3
CASSLGGRRATDTQYF
TGTGCCAGCAGCTTAGGGGGCCGCAGGGCCACAGATACGCAGTATTTT
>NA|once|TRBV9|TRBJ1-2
CASSVGIGANYGYTF
TGTGCCAGCAGCGTAGGTATAGGAGCTAACTATGGCTACACCTTC
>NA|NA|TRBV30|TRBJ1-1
CAWKGVGTEAFF
TGTGCCTGGAAGGGGGTGGGGACTGAAGCTTTCTTT
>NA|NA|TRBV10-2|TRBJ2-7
CASRDRQEQYF
TGCGCCAGCAGGGACCGACAGGAGCAGTACTTC
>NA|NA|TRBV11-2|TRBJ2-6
CASSLSWSLTGANVLTF
TGTGCCAGCAGCCTTAGTTGGTCTTTGACTGGGGCCAACGTCCTGACTTTC
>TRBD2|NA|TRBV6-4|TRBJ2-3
CASSDSGGTDTQYF
TGTGCCAGCAGCGACAGCGGGGGCACAGATACGCAGTATTTT